These T cell receptor beta chains were read from a single sample in a study of shared clonotypes between healthy human individuals. TCRdb's table, derived via immunoSEQ multiplex PCR, lists solely in-frame clones and lacks some. This sample yields just over 2,000,000 clones, of which over 85% are seen a single time; about 1.1% belongs to the top ten. The sample was naive CD8+ T cells sorted from blood. All receptors derive from a man between 18 and 35 years old in good health. Each CDR3 is given with its conserved first and last residue. Fields, in order: V gene, clone size, D gene, J gene, CDR3 protein, CDR3 DNA. D genes are given only for firm matches. Clone size appears in some rows only: once, few, many, or a class for an expanded clone.

>TRBV6-6|.|TRBD1|TRBJ1-1
CASRPFLQGVGTEAFF
TGTGCCAGCAGGCCATTTTTGCAGGGGGTGGGTACTGAAGCTTTCTTT
>TRBV7-9|.|.|TRBJ2-1
CASSSDLTTYNEQFF
TGTGCCAGCAGCTCCGACCTTACGACTTACAATGAGCAGTTCTTC
>TRBV9|.|TRBD2|TRBJ2-1
CASSVETSEYNEQFF
TGTGCCAGCAGCGTAGAGACTAGCGAGTACAATGAGCAGTTCTTC
>TRBV4-1|.|.|TRBJ2-4
CASSQGSTNAKNIQYF
TGCGCCAGCAGCCAAGGCTCTACGAATGCCAAAAACATTCAGTACTTC
>TRBV9|.|.|TRBJ1-1
CASSSRDLGTAFF
TGTGCCAGCAGCAGCCGGGACCTCGGAACAGCTTTCTTT
>TRBV14|.|.|TRBJ1-2
CASSQFGLDGYTF
TGTGCCAGCAGCCAATTTGGGTTGGATGGCTACACCTTC
>TRBV25-1|once|TRBD2|TRBJ2-1
CASSEYRGGYNEQFF
TGTGCCAGCAGTGAATACCGGGGGGGATACAATGAGCAGTTCTTC
>TRBV30|once|.|TRBJ2-1
CAWENINGYNEQFF
TGTGCCTGGGAGAACATAAATGGCTACAATGAGCAGTTCTTC
>TRBV7-2|.|TRBD2|TRBJ2-7
CASSLDRGLHSYEQYF
TGTGCCAGCAGCTTAGACCGGGGACTACACTCCTACGAGCAGTACTTC
>TRBV6-5|once|.|TRBJ2-1
CASTLDSSSYNEQFF
TGTGCCAGCACCCTAGACTCGAGCTCCTACAATGAGCAGTTCTTC
>TRBV27|.|TRBD2|TRBJ2-1
CASSDSPAGGRYIEQFF
TGTGCCAGCAGTGACTCCCCCGCCGGGGGGAGGTACATTGAGCAGTTCTTC
>TRBV10-3|.|.|TRBJ2-1
CAISEFAREYNEQFF
TGTGCCATCAGTGAGTTCGCTAGAGAATACAATGAGCAGTTCTTC
>TRBV4-3|.|TRBD1|TRBJ2-5
CASSLILGQGETQYF
TGCGCCAGCAGCCTTATTCTGGGACAGGGAGAGACCCAGTACTTC
>TRBV11-2|.|.|TRBJ2-5
CASSLMSWRETQYF
TGTGCCAGCAGCTTGATGAGCTGGCGGGAGACCCAGTACTTC
>TRBV7-6|.|TRBD2|TRBJ2-2
CASSLGGSFGELFF
TGTGCCAGCAGCTTGGGCGGGAGCTTCGGGGAGCTGTTTTTT
>TRBV27|.|TRBD2|TRBJ2-7
CASSLFSGNSYEQYF
TGTGCCAGCAGTTTATTCAGCGGGAACTCCTACGAGCAGTACTTC
>TRBV27|.|TRBD2|TRBJ2-3
CASRTLAGGLHTDTQYF
TGTGCCAGCAGGACCTTAGCGGGGGGGCTACACACAGATACGCAGTATTTT
>TRBV5-4|.|.|TRBJ1-3
CASSDPRDSRGNTIYF
TGTGCCAGCAGCGACCCCAGGGATTCCCGTGGAAACACCATATATTTT
>TRBV11-2|.|.|TRBJ1-2
CASSSPFDYYGYTF
TGTGCCAGCAGCTCCCCGTTCGATTACTATGGCTACACCTTC
>TRBV6-1|once|.|TRBJ1-5
CASSEEFMQMINQPQHF
TGTGCCAGCAGTGAAGAATTTATGCAAATGATCAATCAGCCCCAGCATTTT
>TRBV7-2|.|.|TRBJ2-1
CASSSGPREYNEQFF
TGTGCCAGCAGCTCGGGACCGAGGGAGTACAATGAGCAGTTCTTC
>TRBV5-8|once|.|TRBJ2-7
CASSLGIGDEQYF
TGTGCCAGCAGCTTAGGGATCGGCGACGAGCAGTACTTC
>TRBV11-2|.|TRBD1|TRBJ2-7
CASSYDFGTGGGEQYF
TGTGCCAGCAGCTACGATTTTGGGACAGGGGGAGGGGAGCAGTACTTC
>TRBV6-5|.|TRBD2|TRBJ2-7
CASSYRRGYEQYF
TGTGCCAGCAGTTACCGGCGGGGGTACGAGCAGTACTTC
>TRBV19|.|TRBD1|TRBJ2-5
CASSMPGQGLHF
TGTGCCAGTAGTATGCCGGGACAGGGGTTACACTTC
>TRBV4-1|.|.|TRBJ2-5
CASSQSGPGTYQETQYF
TGCGCCAGCAGCCAATCGGGTCCCGGGACATACCAAGAGACCCAGTACTTC
>TRBV7-2|.|TRBD2|TRBJ2-1
CASNPGLAHEQFF
TGTGCCAGCAACCCGGGACTAGCGCATGAGCAGTTCTTC
>TRBV7-8|once|.|TRBJ2-7
CASSPRHDGYEQYF
TGTGCCAGCAGCCCCCGACATGACGGCTACGAGCAGTACTTC
>TRBV4-1|.|TRBD2|TRBJ2-7
CASSQESYRTSGTYEQYF
TGCGCCAGCAGCCAAGAGTCCTATCGGACTAGCGGTACCTACGAGCAGTACTTC